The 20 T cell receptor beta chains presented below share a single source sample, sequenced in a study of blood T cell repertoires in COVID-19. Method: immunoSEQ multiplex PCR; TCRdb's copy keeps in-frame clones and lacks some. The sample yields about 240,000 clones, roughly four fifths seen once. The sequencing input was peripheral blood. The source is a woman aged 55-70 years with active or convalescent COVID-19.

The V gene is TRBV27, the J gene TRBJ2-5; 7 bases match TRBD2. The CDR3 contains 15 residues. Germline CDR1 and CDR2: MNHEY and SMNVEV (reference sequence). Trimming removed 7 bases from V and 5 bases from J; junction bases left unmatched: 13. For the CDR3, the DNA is TGTGCCAGCACCACGCGACTAAGCGGGGTTGAGACCCAGTACTTC. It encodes CASTTRLSGVETQYF.

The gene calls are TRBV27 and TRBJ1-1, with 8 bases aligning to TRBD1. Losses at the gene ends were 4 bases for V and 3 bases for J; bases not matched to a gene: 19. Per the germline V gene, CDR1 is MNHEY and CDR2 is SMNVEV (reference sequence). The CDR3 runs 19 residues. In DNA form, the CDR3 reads TGTGCCAGCAGTTCAACCCGGCAGGGCAGGGGGCGACAGGACACTGAAGCTTTCTTT. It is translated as CASSSTRQGRGRQDTEAFF.

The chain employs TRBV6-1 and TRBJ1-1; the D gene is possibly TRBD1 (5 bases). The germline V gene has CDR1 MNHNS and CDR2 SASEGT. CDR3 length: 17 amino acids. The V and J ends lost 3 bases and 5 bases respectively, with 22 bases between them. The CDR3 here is CASSEPYTRVGGTEAFF. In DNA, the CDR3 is TGTGCCAGCAGTGAGCCCTACACTAGGGTTGGGGGGACTGAAGCTTTCTTT.

CDR3 sequence reads: CASSSFTGSGYGYTF. The CDR3 region has the DNA TGTGCCAGCAGCTCATTCACAGGGAGCGGCTATGGCTACACCTTC. J is TRBJ1-2 and V is TRBV11-2, with D possibly TRBD1 on 6 matching bases. The germline V gene has CDR1 SGHAT and CDR2 FQNNGV. V dropped 4 bases and J dropped 4 bases, with 16 bases sitting between them. The CDR3 covers 15 residues.

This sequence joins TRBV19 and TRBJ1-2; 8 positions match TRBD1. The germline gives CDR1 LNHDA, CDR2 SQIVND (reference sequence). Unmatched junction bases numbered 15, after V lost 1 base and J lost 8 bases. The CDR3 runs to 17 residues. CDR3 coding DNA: TGTGCCAGTAGTATAGTCGAAGGCGCAGGGGGCTTCAGGGGCTACACCTTC. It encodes CASSIVEGAGGFRGYTF.

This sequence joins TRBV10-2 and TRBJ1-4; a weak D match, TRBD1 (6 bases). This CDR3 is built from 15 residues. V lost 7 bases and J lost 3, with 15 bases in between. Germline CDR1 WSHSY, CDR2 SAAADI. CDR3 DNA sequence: TGCGCCAGCACCCCCACAGGGTGGGCTAATGAAAAACTGTTTTTT. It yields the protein CASTPTGWANEKLFF.

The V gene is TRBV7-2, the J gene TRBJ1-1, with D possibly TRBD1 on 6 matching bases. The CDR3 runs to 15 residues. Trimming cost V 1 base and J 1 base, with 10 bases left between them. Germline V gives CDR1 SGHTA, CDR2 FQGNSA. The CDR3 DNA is TGTGCCAGCAGCTTAGAGGGACACCCGAACACTGAAGCTTTCTTT. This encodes CASSLEGHPNTEAFF.

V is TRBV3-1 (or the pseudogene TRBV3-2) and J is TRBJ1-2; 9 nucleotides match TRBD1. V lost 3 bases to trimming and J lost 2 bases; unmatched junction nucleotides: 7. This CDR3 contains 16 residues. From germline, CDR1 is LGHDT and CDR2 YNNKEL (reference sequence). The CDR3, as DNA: TGTGCCAGCAGCCAGACACAGGGGGCATACAACTATGGCTACACCTTC. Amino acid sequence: CASSQTQGAYNYGYTF.

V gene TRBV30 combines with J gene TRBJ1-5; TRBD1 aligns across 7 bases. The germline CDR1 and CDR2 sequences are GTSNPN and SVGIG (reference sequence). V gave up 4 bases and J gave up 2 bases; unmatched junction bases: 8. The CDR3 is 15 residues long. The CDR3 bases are TGTGCCTGGACCCGACAGGGAATGGGCAATCAGCCCCAGCATTTT. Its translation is CAWTRQGMGNQPQHF.

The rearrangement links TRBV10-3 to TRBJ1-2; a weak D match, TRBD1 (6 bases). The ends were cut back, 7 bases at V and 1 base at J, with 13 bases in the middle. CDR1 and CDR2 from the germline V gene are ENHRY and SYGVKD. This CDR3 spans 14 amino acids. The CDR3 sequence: CAITYRANNYGYTF. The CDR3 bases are TGTGCCATCACTTACAGGGCGAATAACTATGGCTACACCTTC.

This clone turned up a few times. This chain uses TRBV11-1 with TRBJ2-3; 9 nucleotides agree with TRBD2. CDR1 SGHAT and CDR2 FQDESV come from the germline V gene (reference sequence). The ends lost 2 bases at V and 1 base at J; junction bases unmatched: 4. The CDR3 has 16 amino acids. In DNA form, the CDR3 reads TGTGCCAGCAGCTTAATAGCGGGGGAGGGCACAGATACGCAGTATTTT. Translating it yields CASSLIAGEGTDTQYF.

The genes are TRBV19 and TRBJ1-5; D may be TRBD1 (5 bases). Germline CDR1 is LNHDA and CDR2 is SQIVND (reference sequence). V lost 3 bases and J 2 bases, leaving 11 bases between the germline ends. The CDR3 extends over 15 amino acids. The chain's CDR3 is CASSMAGLGNQPQHF. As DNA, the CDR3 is TGTGCCAGTAGTATGGCAGGGTTGGGCAATCAGCCCCAGCATTTT.

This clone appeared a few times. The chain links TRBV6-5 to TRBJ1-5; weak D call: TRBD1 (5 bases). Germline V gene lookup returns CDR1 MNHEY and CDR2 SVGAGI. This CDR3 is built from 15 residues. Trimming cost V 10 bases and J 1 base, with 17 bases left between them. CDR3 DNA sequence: TGTGCCACCAAATCCACGGGACTGAGCAATCAGCCCCAGCATTTT. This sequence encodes CATKSTGLSNQPQHF.

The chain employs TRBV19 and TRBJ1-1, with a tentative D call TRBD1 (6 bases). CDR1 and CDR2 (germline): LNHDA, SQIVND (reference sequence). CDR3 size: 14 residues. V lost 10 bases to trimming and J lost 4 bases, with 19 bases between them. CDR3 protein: CATAGGGARTEAFF. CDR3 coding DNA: TGTGCCACGGCCGGTGGGGGGGCGCGCACTGAAGCTTTCTTT.

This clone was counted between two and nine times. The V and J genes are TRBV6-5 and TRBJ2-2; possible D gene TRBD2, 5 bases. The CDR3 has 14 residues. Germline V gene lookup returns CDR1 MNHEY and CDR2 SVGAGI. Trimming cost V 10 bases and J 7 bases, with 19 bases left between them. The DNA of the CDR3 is TGTGCCACTGGCGGGCCTACTCGTGGCGGGGAGCTGTTTTTT. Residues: CATGGPTRGGELFF.

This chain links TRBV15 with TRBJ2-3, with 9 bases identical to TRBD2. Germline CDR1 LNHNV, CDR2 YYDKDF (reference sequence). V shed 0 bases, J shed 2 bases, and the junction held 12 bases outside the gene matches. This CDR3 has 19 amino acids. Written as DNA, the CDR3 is TGTGCCACCAGCAGAGATCAAGGCGGGCTAGCGGGGTTCACAGATACGCAGTATTTT. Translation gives CATSRDQGGLAGFTDTQYF. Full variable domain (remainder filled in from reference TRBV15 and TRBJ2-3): DAMVIQNPRYQVTQFGKPVTLSCSQTLNHNVMYWYQQKSSQAPKLLFHYYDKDFNNEADTPDNFQSRRPNTSFCFLDIRSPGLGDTAMYLCATSRDQGGLAGFTDTQYFGPGTRLTVL.

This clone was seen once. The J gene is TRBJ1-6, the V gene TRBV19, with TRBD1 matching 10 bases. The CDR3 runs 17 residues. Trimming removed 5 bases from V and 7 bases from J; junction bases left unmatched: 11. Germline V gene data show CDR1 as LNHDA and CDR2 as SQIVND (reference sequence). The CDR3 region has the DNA TGTGCCAGTAGTGCAACGCACCGGGACAGGGGAAATTCACCCCTCCACTTT. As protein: CASSATHRDRGNSPLHF.

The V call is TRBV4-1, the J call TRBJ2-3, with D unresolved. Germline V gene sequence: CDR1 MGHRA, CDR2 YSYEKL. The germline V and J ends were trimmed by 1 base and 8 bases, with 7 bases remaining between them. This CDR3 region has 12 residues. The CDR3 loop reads CASSQVASTQYF. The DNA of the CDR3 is TGCGCCAGCAGCCAAGTCGCCAGTACGCAGTATTTT.

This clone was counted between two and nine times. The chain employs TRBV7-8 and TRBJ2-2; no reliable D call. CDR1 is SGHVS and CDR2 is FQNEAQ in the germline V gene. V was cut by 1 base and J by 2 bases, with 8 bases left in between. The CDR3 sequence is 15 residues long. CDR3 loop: CASSLVRINTGELFF. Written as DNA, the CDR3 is TGTGCCAGCAGCTTAGTCAGGATTAACACCGGGGAGCTGTTTTTT. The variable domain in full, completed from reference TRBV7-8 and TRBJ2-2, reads GAGVSQSPRYKVAKRGQDVALRCDPISGHVSLFWYQQALGQGPEFLTYFQNEAQLDKSGLPSDRFFAERPEGSVSTLKIQRTQQEDSAVYLCASSLVRINTGELFFGEGSRLTVL.

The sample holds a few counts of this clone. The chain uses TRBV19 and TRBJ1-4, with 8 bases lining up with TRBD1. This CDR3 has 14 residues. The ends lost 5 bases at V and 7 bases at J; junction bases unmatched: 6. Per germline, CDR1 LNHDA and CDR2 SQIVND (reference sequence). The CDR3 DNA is TGTGCCAGTAGTCCAGGGGGCGTGGGTGAAAAACTGTTTTTT. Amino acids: CASSPGGVGEKLFF.